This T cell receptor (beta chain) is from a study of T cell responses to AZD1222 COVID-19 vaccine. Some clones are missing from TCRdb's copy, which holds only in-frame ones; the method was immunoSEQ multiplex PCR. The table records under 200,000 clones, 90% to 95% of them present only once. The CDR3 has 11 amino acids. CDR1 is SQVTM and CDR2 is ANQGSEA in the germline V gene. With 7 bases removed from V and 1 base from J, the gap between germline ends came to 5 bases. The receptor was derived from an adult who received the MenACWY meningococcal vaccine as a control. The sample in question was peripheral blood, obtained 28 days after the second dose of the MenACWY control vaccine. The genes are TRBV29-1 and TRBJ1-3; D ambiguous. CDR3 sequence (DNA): TGCAGCGCCATTTCTGGAAACACCATATATTTT. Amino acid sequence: CSAISGNTIYF.